The 30 T cell receptor beta chains reported below all come from one sample, sequenced in a study of blood T cell repertoires in COVID-19. The protocol was immunoSEQ multiplex PCR, while the TCRdb copy is restricted to in-frame clones and leaves out a portion. The table includes 150,000 to 200,000 clones, around 85% detected once. Sequencing used peripheral blood. The receptors shown here come from a man older than 75 with COVID-19, enrolled during active disease.

This chain joins TRBV19 and TRBJ2-5; TRBD1 is a possible D gene (6 bases). The CDR3 runs to 13 residues. Germline V CDR1 and CDR2: LNHDA, SQIVND (reference sequence). V dropped 10 bases and J dropped 4 bases, with 16 bases sitting between them. CDR3 sequence reads: CATQGLDRETQYF. CDR3 in DNA: TGTGCCACTCAGGGGCTAGACAGAGAGACCCAGTACTTC.

The gene calls are TRBV7-9 and TRBJ1-3, with D possibly being TRBD1 (6 bases). Germline V gives CDR1 SEHNR, CDR2 FQNEAQ (reference sequence). This CDR3 is built from 13 residues. V gave up 4 bases and J gave up 7 bases, with 11 bases separating them. In nucleotides, the CDR3 is TGTGCCAGCAGCTACAGGGATGGCAACACCATATATTTT. This encodes CASSYRDGNTIYF.

V gene TRBV3-1 (or the pseudogene TRBV3-2) combines with J gene TRBJ2-5; no clear D gene. The CDR3 spans 13 residues. Germline V CDR1 and CDR2: LGHDT, YNNKEL (reference sequence). V lost 4 bases, J lost 4 bases, and 10 bases lay in between. The CDR3 sequence: CASSPPDRETQYF. The CDR3 bases are TGTGCCAGCAGCCCCCCCGATAGAGAGACCCAGTACTTC.

The chain joins TRBV3-1 (or the pseudogene TRBV3-2) to TRBJ1-2, with TRBD1 as a possible D gene (5 bases). This CDR3 comprises 14 residues. Trimming shortened V by 1 base and J by 1 base, and 7 bases separated the two germline ends. The germline V gene has CDR1 LGHDT and CDR2 YNNKEL (reference sequence). CDR3 amino acids: CASSQGTLNYGYTF. Here the CDR3 DNA reads TGTGCCAGCAGCCAAGGGACACTTAACTATGGCTACACCTTC.

This chain links TRBV3-1 (or the pseudogene TRBV3-2) with TRBJ2-7, with 9 bases fitting TRBD1. The CDR3 extends over 14 amino acids. The V and J ends lost 5 bases and 2 bases, in that order; junction bases with no gene match: 4. The germline gives CDR1 LGHDT, CDR2 YNNKEL (reference sequence). The CDR3 DNA is TGTGCCAGCAGCTACACAGGGGGCACCTACGAGCAGTACTTC. Protein product: CASSYTGGTYEQYF.

The rearrangement joins TRBV6-5 to TRBJ1-2; tentatively, D is TRBD1 (5 bases). Germline values: CDR1 MNHEY, CDR2 SVGAGI. The V end lost 0 bases, the J end lost 3 bases, and 8 bases lay between the germline ends. This CDR3 spans 14 amino acids. The DNA of the CDR3 is TGTGCCAGCAGTTACTCAGGGACTCACTATGGCTACACCTTC. As protein: CASSYSGTHYGYTF.

The V call is TRBV28, the J call TRBJ2-7; 11 bases align to TRBD2. The junction had 3 bases not matched to a gene; V was cut back by 5 bases and J by 3 bases. The CDR3 runs 14 residues. Germline CDR1 MDHEN, CDR2 SYDVKM. CDR3 coding DNA: TGTGCCAGCAGTCGACTAGCGGGGAACTACGAGCAGTACTTC. Its protein product is CASSRLAGNYEQYF.

The genes are TRBV4-3 and TRBJ2-2; no clear D gene. Between the trimmed V and J ends, which lost 1 base and 3 bases, there was a span of 6 bases. The length of the CDR3 is 14 residues. Germline CDR1 reads LGHNA; CDR2 reads YSLEER. CDR3 in amino acids: CASSQVADTGELFF. CDR3 DNA: TGCGCCAGCAGCCAAGTTGCGGACACCGGGGAGCTGTTTTTT.

The chain has TRBV28 and TRBJ1-1; D remains ambiguous. CDR1 MDHEN and CDR2 SYDVKM come from the germline V gene. Trimming took 7 bases from V and 0 from J, leaving 3 bases between them. CDR3 length: 11 residues. The CDR3 loop reads CASIMNTEAFF. The CDR3 DNA follows: TGTGCCAGCATAATGAACACTGAAGCTTTCTTT.

This chain connects TRBV6-6 to TRBJ1-5, with D hard to call. Trimming stripped 6 bases from V and 5 bases from J, with 11 bases between. The CDR3 runs 13 residues. Germline CDR1 reads MNHNY; CDR2 reads SVGAGI (reference sequence). For the CDR3, the DNA is TGTGCCAGCAGCCCCGAACAAGATCAGCCCCAGCATTTT. Its protein product is CASSPEQDQPQHF.

The rearrangement links TRBV10-3 to TRBJ1-5; D may be TRBD1 (5 bases). CDR1 is ENHRY and CDR2 is SYGVKD in the germline V gene. The CDR3 has 15 amino acids. V dropped 0 bases and J dropped 4 bases, with 10 bases sitting between them. CDR3 residues: CAISESGVRNQPQHF. The CDR3 DNA reads as TGTGCCATCAGTGAGTCAGGGGTTAGGAATCAGCCCCAGCATTTT.

V gene TRBV6-4 combines with J gene TRBJ1-2; D is unresolved. Germline V gives CDR1 MRHNA, CDR2 SNTAGT. This CDR3 region has 13 residues. V gave up 0 bases and J gave up 8 bases, with 10 bases separating them. DNA of the CDR3: TGTGCCAGCAGTGACTCGGAGTCCGACGGCTACACCTTC. Protein product: CASSDSESDGYTF.

The J gene is TRBJ2-1, the V gene TRBV29-1; D might be TRBD2 (6 bases). CDR1 and CDR2 from the germline V gene are SQVTM and ANQGSEA. V lost 7 bases and J 1 base, leaving 14 bases between the germline ends. CDR3 length equals 14 residues. The CDR3 sequence is CSGFSGTSYNEQFF. CDR3 sequence (DNA): TGCAGCGGCTTCTCCGGGACTTCCTACAATGAGCAGTTCTTC.

The rearrangement joins TRBV5-4 to TRBJ2-2, with TRBD1 matching over 7 bases. CDR1 and CDR2 from the germline V gene are SGHNT and YYREEE (reference sequence). After removal of 3 bases from V and 1 base from J, the junction contained 3 bases not matched to a gene. The CDR3 has 15 amino acids. CDR3 coding DNA: TGTGCCAGCAGCTCCGGGACAGAGAACACCGGGGAGCTGTTTTTT. Its protein product is CASSSGTENTGELFF.

The chain couples TRBV5-5 to TRBJ1-2, with TRBD1 matching 9 bases. Germline V gene lookup returns CDR1 SGHKS and CDR2 YYEKEE (reference sequence). J was trimmed by 3 bases and V by 3 bases; bases with no gene match: 6. CDR3 length: 15 amino acids. CDR3 DNA sequence: TGTGCCAGCAGCTGGGGGTGGACAGGGGACTATGGCTACACCTTC. This translates into CASSWGWTGDYGYTF.

This rearrangement joins TRBV7-9 to TRBJ2-5; 7 nucleotides agree with TRBD1. Unmatched junction bases numbered 2, after V lost 2 bases and J lost 5 bases. The CDR3 has 13 amino acids. Germline assignment: CDR1 SEHNR and CDR2 FQNEAQ (reference sequence). As DNA, the CDR3 is TGTGCCAGCAGCTTAAAAGGGGGCGAGACCCAGTACTTC. It is translated as CASSLKGGETQYF.

This chain joins TRBV6-6 and TRBJ2-3; 8 nucleotides agree with TRBD1. The CDR3 is 12 residues long. The V and J ends lost 6 bases and 9 bases, in that order; junction bases with no gene match: 5. Germline CDR1 MNHNY, CDR2 SVGAGI (reference sequence). CDR3 sequence (DNA): TGTGCCAGCAGCCCGACAGGGGACACGCAGTATTTT. This sequence encodes CASSPTGDTQYF.

The rearrangement joins TRBV6-5 to TRBJ2-7, with 11 bases matching TRBD1. This CDR3 is 12 amino acids long. CDR1 MNHEY and CDR2 SVGAGI come from the germline V gene. Trimming cost V 6 bases and J 6 bases; bases outside gene matches: 1. CDR3 sequence reads: CASRGTGGEQYF. The CDR3 DNA sequence: TGTGCCAGCAGGGGGACAGGGGGCGAGCAGTACTTC.

The V gene is TRBV13, the J gene TRBJ2-5, with D tentatively TRBD2 (5 bases). Germline-derived CDR1 and CDR2 are PRHDT and FYEKMQ (reference sequence). V was cut by 7 bases and J by 5 bases, with 14 bases left in between. The CDR3 loop spans 13 amino acids. CDR3 DNA: TGTGCCAGCACCTATACGGGGATGGAGACCCAGTACTTC. Protein sequence: CASTYTGMETQYF.

This sequence joins TRBV6-5 and TRBJ1-4; 7 bases fit TRBD1. Germline-derived CDR1 and CDR2 are MNHEY and SVGAGI. CDR3 size: 10 residues. J was trimmed by 10 bases and V by 10 bases; bases with no gene match: 3. The CDR3 nucleotides read TGTGCCACCCGGACAGGAAAACTGTTTTTT. It translates to CATRTGKLFF.

The gene calls are TRBV6-5 and TRBJ1-1; D is possibly TRBD1 (6 bases). CDR3 length equals 15 residues. Germline V CDR1 and CDR2: MNHEY, SVGAGI. The V end lost 8 bases, the J end lost 0 bases, and 16 bases lay between the germline ends. The CDR3, as DNA: TGTGCCAGCGAAAGGGGGGGAGAAATGAACACTGAAGCTTTCTTT. It is translated as CASERGGEMNTEAFF.

The chain employs TRBV6-4 and TRBJ1-1, with D possibly being TRBD1 (6 bases). CDR3 length equals 15 residues. V was clipped by 0 bases and J by 1 base, with 9 bases between them. Germline V gives CDR1 MRHNA, CDR2 SNTAGT. CDR3 sequence reads: CASSDSPDRNTEAFF. The CDR3 coding sequence is TGTGCCAGCAGTGACTCCCCGGACAGGAACACTGAAGCTTTCTTT.

This clone was detected a few times. The chain joins TRBV5-4 to TRBJ2-7, with 10 bases matching TRBD1. V lost 0 bases and J lost 6; bases outside the gene matches: 6. This CDR3 is 15 amino acids long. Germline CDR1 reads SGHNT; CDR2 reads YYREEE (reference sequence). The CDR3 nucleotides are TGTGCCAGCAGCTTGGCTCTACGACAGGGGGCCGAGCAGTACTTC. Translation: CASSLALRQGAEQYF.

The chain uses TRBV6-5 and TRBJ2-1; the match to TRBD1 covers 7 bases. Germline V gives CDR1 MNHEY, CDR2 SVGAGI. J gave up 8 bases and V 7 bases, and 14 bases lay outside the gene matches. The CDR3 loop spans 15 amino acids. The CDR3 DNA is TGTGCCAGCATACCGCTAGGGACAGTCAAAGATGAGCAGTTCTTC. Residues: CASIPLGTVKDEQFF.

J is TRBJ2-2 and V is TRBV5-1, with D unresolved. Trimming took 2 bases from V and 2 from J, leaving 7 bases between them. Germline CDR1 SGHRS, CDR2 YFSETQ. This CDR3 comprises 14 residues. This chain's CDR3 is CASSLTINTGELFF. In DNA form, the CDR3 reads TGCGCCAGCAGCTTAACTATTAACACCGGGGAGCTGTTTTTT. Drawing the rest from reference TRBV5-1 and TRBJ2-2, the complete variable domain is KAGVTQTPRYLIKTRGQQVTLSCSPISGHRSVSWYQQTPGQGLQFLFEYFSETQRNKGNFPGRFSGRQFSNSRSEMNVSTLELGDSALYLCASSLTINTGELFFGEGSRLTVL.

This sequence joins TRBV7-9 and TRBJ1-6; 8 positions match TRBD1. Germline assignment: CDR1 SEHNR and CDR2 FQNEAQ (reference sequence). V was clipped by 5 bases and J by 8 bases; unmatched bases: 8. The CDR3 has 15 residues. The CDR3 here is CASSAPGQGDSPLHF. Here the CDR3 DNA reads TGTGCCAGCAGCGCCCCCGGACAGGGCGATTCACCCCTCCACTTT.

The V call is TRBV6-5, the J call TRBJ1-5, with 7 positions matching TRBD1. In germline, CDR1 is MNHEY, CDR2 SVGAGI. This CDR3 spans 13 amino acids. V trimming: 5 bases; J trimming: 9 bases; junction bases outside the gene matches: 7. The chain's CDR3 is CASSTTGVRPQHF. For the CDR3, the DNA is TGTGCCAGCAGTACAACAGGGGTCCGGCCCCAGCATTTT.

This chain connects TRBV24-1 to TRBJ2-7; 10 nucleotides align to TRBD1. Germline CDR1 is KGHDR and CDR2 is SFDVKD. The CDR3 sequence is 16 residues long. The V segment lost 3 bases and the J segment 6 bases; nucleotides outside the gene matches: 10. In DNA form, the CDR3 reads TGTGCCACCAGTGATAGAGCCGGGACAGGGGCCTCCGAGCAGTACTTC. It yields the protein CATSDRAGTGASEQYF.

The chain is built from TRBV11-2 and TRBJ2-7, with 8 bases lining up with TRBD1. Germline CDR1 and CDR2: SGHAT and FQNNGV. This CDR3 is built from 15 residues. V lost 5 bases to trimming and J lost 2 bases; unmatched junction nucleotides: 8. CDR3 protein: CASSQGTGFTYEQYF. Here the CDR3 DNA reads TGTGCCAGCAGCCAGGGGACAGGTTTCACCTACGAGCAGTACTTC.

The chain recombines TRBV24-1 with TRBJ1-2; 9 bases line up with TRBD1. Trimming at V came to 3 bases and at J to 4 bases, leaving 2 bases not matched to a gene. The CDR3 sequence is 14 residues long. CDR1 KGHDR and CDR2 SFDVKD come from the germline V gene. This CDR3 reads CATSDTGGGYGYTF. The CDR3 nucleotides are TGTGCCACCAGTGATACAGGGGGCGGCTATGGCTACACCTTC.